This T cell receptor (beta chain) was recorded in a study of T-cell reconstitution after alpha-beta-depleted transplantation in children (dated by TCRdb to about 2016). Describing the broader study: The study quantitatively tracked T-cell immune reconstitution after TCRalphabeta/CD19-depleted allogeneic hematopoietic cell transplantation in children using TCR repertoire profiling.

Remarks on this clonotype: The antigen it recognizes is unknown. No much larger clonotype is one base removed from it; base qualities were not supplied.

Between the V and J ends, shortened by 6 bases and 2 bases respectively, the junction contains 17 bases. The CDR3 holds 14 amino acids from the cysteine to the phenylalanine. Only the CDR3 part of the read is kept: 42 bases, read in frame from the first base. The germline V gene (reference sequence) provides CDR1 DFQATT and CDR2 SNEGSKA. The treatment or condition label of this sample denotes: allogeneic hematopoietic cell transplantation with graft depleted of TCRalphabeta T cells and CD19 B cells. The children who served as transplant recipients had been given grafts of TCRalphabeta/CD19-depleted allogeneic hematopoietic cells. The full study reports these points: Over subsequent months, a decline in hyperexpanded clone frequencies was noted, and after one year, T-cell counts and TCRbeta diversity were mostly ascribed to newly produced T cells. In some patients, the high TCRbeta diversity seen at day 60 was put down to recipient T cells and intrathymic progenitors that had survived conditioning. The apparently early recovery of alphabetaT-cell counts about two months after transplant reportedly depended on only several hundred rapidly expanded clones that came from non-depleted graft cells.

The receptor library was made with PCR. The run used an Illumina HiSeq 2500. To normalize quantification of the TCRbeta repertoire, the TCR libraries were built with molecular barcoding that relied on unique molecular identifiers. TCRdb redid the processing of the public reads, applying fastp at Q25 and MiXCR, and retained in-frame beta chains. Identical CDR3 protein sequences are pooled into one entry, listed with their most common genes and DNA. The sample records some 450,000 distinct CDR3 sequences, around two fifths of which are singletons. 27% of the sample comes from the top ten. Sequences were derived from PBMCs, sampled before TCRalphabeta/CD19-depleted stem cell transplant. Recombination linked TRBV20-1 to TRBJ2-7, with the D gene possibly TRBD1 or TRBD2, each one fitting 5 bases. This sequence originates from a girl aged 2 to 9 with aplastic anemia, due to receive a stem cell transplant. The CDR3 loop reads CSAASGRITYEQYF. The DNA sequence reads TGCAGTGCGGCTTCGGGACGGATAACCTACGAGCAGTACTTC.